This T cell receptor beta chain was sequenced for a study of identical twins. The cDNA had a unique molecular identifier and a template-switch universal primer site. Using its own MiXCR run on the 5' RACE reads, TCRdb lists one record per CDR3 protein. The profile shows 1.5 million to 2 million distinct CDR3 sequences, under 35% of them singletons. In regard to this clonotype: Its antigen is undetermined.

General observations from the study: Without tracking the same donors, conclusions rested on cross-sectional statistical analysis. Where beta out-of-frame sequences were concerned, excess twin sharing was weaker.

The specimen was cord blood. The TCR sequence derives from a newborn girl in good health.

The DNA for the CDR3 is TGTGCCAGCAGCTTCTCCGGGACAGGGACCACCAAAAACATTCAGTACTTC. The encoded protein is CASSFSGTGTTKNIQYF. J is TRBJ2-4 and V is TRBV7-2; 9 nucleotides match TRBD1. The V gene end was trimmed by 3 bases and the J gene end by 2 bases; junction bases not matched to a gene: 8. There are 17 residues in the CDR3. Germline V CDR1 and CDR2: SGHTA, FQGNSA.